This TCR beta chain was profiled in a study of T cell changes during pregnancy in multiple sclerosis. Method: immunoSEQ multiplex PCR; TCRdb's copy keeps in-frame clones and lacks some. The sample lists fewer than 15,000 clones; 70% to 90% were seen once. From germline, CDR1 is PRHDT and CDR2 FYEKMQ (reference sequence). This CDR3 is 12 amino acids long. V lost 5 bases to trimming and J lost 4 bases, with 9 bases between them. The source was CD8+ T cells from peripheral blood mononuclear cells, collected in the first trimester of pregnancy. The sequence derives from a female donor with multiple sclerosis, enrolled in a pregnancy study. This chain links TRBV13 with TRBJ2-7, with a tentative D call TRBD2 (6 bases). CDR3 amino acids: CASSAGTYEQYF. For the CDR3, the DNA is TGTGCCAGCAGCGCCGGGACTTACGAGCAGTACTTC. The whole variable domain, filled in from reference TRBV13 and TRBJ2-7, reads AAGVIQSPRHLIKEKRETATLKCYPIPRHDTVYWYQQGPGQDPQFLISFYEKMQSDKGSIPDRFSAQQFSDYHSELNMSSLELGDSALYFCASSAGTYEQYFGPGTRLTVT.